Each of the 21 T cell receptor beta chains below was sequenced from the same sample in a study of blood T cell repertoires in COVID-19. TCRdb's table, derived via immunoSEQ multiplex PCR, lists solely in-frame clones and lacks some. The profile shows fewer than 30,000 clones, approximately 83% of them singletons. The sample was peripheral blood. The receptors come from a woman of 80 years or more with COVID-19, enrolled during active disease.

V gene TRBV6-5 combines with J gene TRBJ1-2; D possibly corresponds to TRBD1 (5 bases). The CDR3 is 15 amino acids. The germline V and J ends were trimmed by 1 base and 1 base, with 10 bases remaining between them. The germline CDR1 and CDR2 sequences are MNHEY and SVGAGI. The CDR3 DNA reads TGTGCCAGCAGTTACTTCCGGGGGAATAACTATGGCTACACCTTC. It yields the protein CASSYFRGNNYGYTF.

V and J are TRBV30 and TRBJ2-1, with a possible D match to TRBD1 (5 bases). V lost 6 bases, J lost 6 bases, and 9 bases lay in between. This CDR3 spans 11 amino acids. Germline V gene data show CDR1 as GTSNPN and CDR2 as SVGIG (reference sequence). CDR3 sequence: CACRQRNEQFF. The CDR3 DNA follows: TGTGCCTGTAGACAGCGCAATGAGCAGTTCTTC.

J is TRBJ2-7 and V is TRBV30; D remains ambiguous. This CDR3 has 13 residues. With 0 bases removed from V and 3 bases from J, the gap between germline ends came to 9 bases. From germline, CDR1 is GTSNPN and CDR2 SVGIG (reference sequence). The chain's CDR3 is CAWSVARFYEQYF. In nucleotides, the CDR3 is TGTGCCTGGAGTGTTGCCAGATTCTACGAGCAGTACTTC.

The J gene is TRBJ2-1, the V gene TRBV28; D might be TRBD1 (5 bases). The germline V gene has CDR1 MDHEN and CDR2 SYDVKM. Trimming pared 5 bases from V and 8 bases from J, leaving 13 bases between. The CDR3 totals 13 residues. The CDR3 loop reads CASSGRGEDEQFF. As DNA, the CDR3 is TGTGCCAGCAGTGGTAGGGGCGAGGATGAGCAGTTCTTC.

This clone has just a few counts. The CDR3 reads CASSEAGQYTGELFF. In DNA, the CDR3 is TGTGCCAGCAGTGAAGCGGGACAGTACACCGGGGAGCTGTTTTTT. V gene TRBV2 combines with J gene TRBJ2-2; 7 bases map to TRBD1. After removal of 0 bases from V and 3 bases from J, the junction contained 1 base not matched to a gene. This CDR3 spans 15 amino acids. Per germline, CDR1 SNHLY and CDR2 FYNNEI.

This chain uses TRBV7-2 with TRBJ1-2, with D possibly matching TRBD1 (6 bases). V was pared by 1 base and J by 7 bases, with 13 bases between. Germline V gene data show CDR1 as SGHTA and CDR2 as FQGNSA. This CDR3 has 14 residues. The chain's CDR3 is CASSLDRTALGYTF. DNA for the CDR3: TGTGCCAGCAGCTTAGACAGGACAGCCCTTGGCTACACCTTC.

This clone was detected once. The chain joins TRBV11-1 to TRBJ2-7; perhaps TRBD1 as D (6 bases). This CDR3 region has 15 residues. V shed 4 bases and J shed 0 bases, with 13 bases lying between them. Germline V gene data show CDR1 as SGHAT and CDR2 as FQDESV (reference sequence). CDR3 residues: CASSSHDRSSYEQYF. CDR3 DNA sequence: TGTGCCAGCAGCTCACACGACAGGAGCTCCTACGAGCAGTACTTC. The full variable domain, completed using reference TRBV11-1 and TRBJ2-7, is EAEVAQSPRYKITEKSQAVAFWCDPISGHATLYWYRQILGQGPELLVQFQDESVVDDSQLPKDRFSAERLKGVDSTLKIQPAELGDSAMYLCASSSHDRSSYEQYFGPGTRLTVT.

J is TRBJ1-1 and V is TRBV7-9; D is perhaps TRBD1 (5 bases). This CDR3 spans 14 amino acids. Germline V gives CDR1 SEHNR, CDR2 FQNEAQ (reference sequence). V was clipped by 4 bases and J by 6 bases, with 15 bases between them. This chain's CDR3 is CASSSLLGGSEAFF. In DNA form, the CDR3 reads TGTGCCAGCAGCTCCCTACTGGGGGGTTCTGAAGCTTTCTTT.

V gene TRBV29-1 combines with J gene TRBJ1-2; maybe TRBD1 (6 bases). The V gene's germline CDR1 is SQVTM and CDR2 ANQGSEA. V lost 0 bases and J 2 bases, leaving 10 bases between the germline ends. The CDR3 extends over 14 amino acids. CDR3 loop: CSVEEGAGNYGYTF. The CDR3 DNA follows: TGCAGCGTTGAAGAGGGGGCAGGGAACTATGGCTACACCTTC.

The CDR3 DNA sequence: TGCGCCAGCAGTTGGGGACTAGCGGGGGGGCCCTACAATGAGCAGTTCTTC. Translated: CASSWGLAGGPYNEQFF. The chain combines TRBV5-1 with TRBJ2-1; 16 bases line up with TRBD2. Germline V gene data show CDR1 as SGHRS and CDR2 as YFSETQ. J gave up 2 bases and V 5 bases, and 4 bases lay outside the gene matches. This CDR3 is built from 17 residues.

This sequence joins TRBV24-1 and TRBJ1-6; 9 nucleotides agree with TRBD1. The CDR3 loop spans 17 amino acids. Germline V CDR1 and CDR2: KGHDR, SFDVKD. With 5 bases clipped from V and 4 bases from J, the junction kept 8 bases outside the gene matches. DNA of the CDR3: TGTGCCACCAGTGCCCCGGACAGGGGAGTTTATAATTCACCCCTCCACTTT. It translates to CATSAPDRGVYNSPLHF.

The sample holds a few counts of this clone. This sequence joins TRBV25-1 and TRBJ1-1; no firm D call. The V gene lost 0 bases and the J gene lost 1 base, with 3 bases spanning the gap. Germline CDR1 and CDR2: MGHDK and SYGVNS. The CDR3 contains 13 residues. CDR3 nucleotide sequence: TGTGCCAGCAGTGAATATAGGAACACTGAAGCTTTCTTT. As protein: CASSEYRNTEAFF.

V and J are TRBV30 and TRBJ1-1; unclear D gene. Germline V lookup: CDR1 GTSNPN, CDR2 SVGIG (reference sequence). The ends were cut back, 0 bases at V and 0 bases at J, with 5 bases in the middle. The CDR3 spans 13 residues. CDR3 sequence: CAWSVRVNTEAFF. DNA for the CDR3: TGTGCCTGGAGTGTTAGAGTGAACACTGAAGCTTTCTTT.

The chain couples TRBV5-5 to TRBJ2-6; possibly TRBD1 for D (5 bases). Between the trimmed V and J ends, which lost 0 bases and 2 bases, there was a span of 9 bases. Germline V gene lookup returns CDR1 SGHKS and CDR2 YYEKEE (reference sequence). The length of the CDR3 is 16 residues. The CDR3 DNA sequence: TGTGCCAGCAGCTTGGAATTGACAGCTGGGGCCAACGTCCTGACTTTC. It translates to CASSLELTAGANVLTF. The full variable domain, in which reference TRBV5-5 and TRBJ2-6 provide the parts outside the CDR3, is DAGVTQSPTHLIKTRGQQVTLRCSPISGHKSVSWYQQVLGQGPQFIFQYYEKEERGRGNFPDRFSARQFPNYSSELNVNALLLGDSALYLCASSLELTAGANVLTFGAGSRLTVL.

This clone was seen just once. The CDR3 DNA follows: TGTGCCAGCAGAAGACAGGGAAACACCGGGGAGCTGTTTTTT. Encoded protein: CASRRQGNTGELFF. This chain connects TRBV5-4 to TRBJ2-2; 7 bases map to TRBD1. CDR1 is SGHNT, CDR2 YYREEE, per germline (reference sequence). J gave up 2 bases and V 5 bases, and 3 bases lay outside the gene matches. The CDR3 has 14 amino acids.

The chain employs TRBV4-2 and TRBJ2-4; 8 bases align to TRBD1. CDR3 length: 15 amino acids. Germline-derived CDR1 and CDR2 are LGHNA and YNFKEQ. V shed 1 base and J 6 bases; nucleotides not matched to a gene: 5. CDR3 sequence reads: CASSQVPGGRNIQYF. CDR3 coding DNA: TGTGCCAGCAGCCAAGTCCCAGGGGGCAGAAACATTCAGTACTTC.

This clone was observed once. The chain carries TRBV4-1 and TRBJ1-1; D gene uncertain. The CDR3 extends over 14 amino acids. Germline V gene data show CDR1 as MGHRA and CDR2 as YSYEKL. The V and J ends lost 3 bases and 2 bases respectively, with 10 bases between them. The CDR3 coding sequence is TGCGCCAGCAGCCATAGCGCAGGCAACACTGAAGCTTTCTTT. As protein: CASSHSAGNTEAFF.

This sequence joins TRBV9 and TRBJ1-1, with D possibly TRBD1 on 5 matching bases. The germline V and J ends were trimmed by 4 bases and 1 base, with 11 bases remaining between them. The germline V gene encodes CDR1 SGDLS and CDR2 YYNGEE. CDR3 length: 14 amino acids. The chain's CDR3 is CASSIDSQNTEAFF. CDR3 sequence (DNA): TGTGCCAGCAGCATAGACAGCCAGAACACTGAAGCTTTCTTT.

CDR3 sequence reads: CASRGSNTEAFF. CDR3 nucleotide sequence: TGTGCCAGCAGGGGCAGCAACACTGAAGCTTTCTTT. The gene calls are TRBV11-3 and TRBJ1-1; D not certain. Trimming took off 6 bases at V and 2 bases at J, with 7 bases between the two ends. Germline-derived CDR1 and CDR2 are SGHNT and YENEEA. CDR3 length: 12 residues.

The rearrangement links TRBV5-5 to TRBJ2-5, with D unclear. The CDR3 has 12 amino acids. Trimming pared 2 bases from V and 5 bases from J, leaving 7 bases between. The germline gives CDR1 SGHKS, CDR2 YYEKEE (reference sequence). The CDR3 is CASSFLEETQYF. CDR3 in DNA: TGTGCCAGCAGCTTCCTCGAGGAGACCCAGTACTTC.

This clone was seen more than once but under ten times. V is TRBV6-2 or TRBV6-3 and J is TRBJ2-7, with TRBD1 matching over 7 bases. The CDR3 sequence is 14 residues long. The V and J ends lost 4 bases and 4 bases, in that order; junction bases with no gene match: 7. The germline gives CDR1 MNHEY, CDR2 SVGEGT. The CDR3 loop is CASSWTGRPYEQYF. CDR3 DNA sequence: TGTGCCAGCAGTTGGACAGGACGACCTTACGAGCAGTACTTC.